A single sample is the source of the 20 T cell receptor beta chains below, sequenced in a study of T-cell reconstitution after alpha-beta-depleted transplantation in children. Unique molecular identifiers were used to barcode this TCRbeta library. TCRdb ran MiXCR on the PCR reads and lists one entry per CDR3 protein. The sample holds some 220,000 distinct CDR3 sequences, 11% seen once. The source was PBMCs, collected before TCRalphabeta/CD19-depleted stem cell transplant. These receptor sequences come from a child in the first two years of life with acute myeloid leukemia, due to receive a stem cell transplant.

This clonotype was detected a few times. This chain links TRBV6-1 with TRBJ2-2; 7 nucleotides agree with TRBD1. J lost 7 bases, V lost 8 bases, and 10 bases had no gene match. This CDR3 spans 14 amino acids. Germline V gives CDR1 MNHNS, CDR2 SASEGT. CDR3 nucleotide sequence: TGTGCCAGCTACCGGGGACAGTATATCGGGGAGCTGTTTTTT. Translating it yields CASYRGQYIGELFF.

This clonotype came up many times. The J gene is TRBJ2-1, the V gene TRBV3-1, with TRBD2 identical over 7 bases. The J segment lost 5 bases and the V segment lost 1 base, leaving 8 bases of the junction unmatched. Germline V gene data show CDR1 as LGHDT and CDR2 as YNNKEL (reference sequence). The CDR3 covers 16 residues. The CDR3 loop reads CASSQVLGGSHNEQFF. As DNA, the CDR3 is TGTGCCAGCAGCCAAGTTCTCGGGGGGTCCCACAATGAGCAGTTCTTC.

This clonotype occurred many times. J is TRBJ2-7 and V is TRBV6-1, with 8 positions matching TRBD2. The germline gives CDR1 MNHNS, CDR2 SASEGT. This CDR3 spans 15 amino acids. V trimming: 6 bases; J trimming: 6 bases; junction bases outside the gene matches: 13. The CDR3 region is CASSPRVAGGPEQYF. The CDR3 DNA sequence: TGTGCCAGCAGCCCACGGGTGGCGGGAGGTCCCGAGCAGTACTTC.

In the case of this clonotype: A much larger clone differs by one base, so this may be a read error. The V call is TRBV7-2, the J call TRBJ2-1; D gene unclear. The CDR3 extends over 12 amino acids. With 5 bases removed from V and 1 base from J, the gap between germline ends came to 3 bases. Germline values: CDR1 SGHTA, CDR2 FQGNSA. The CDR3 spells CASSKSYNEQFF. For the CDR3, the DNA is TGTGCCAGCAGCAAATCCTACAATGAGCAGTTCTTC.

This clonotype was found many times. This rearrangement joins TRBV7-2 to TRBJ1-1, with D uncertain. This CDR3 is built from 14 residues. CDR1 SGHTA and CDR2 FQGNSA come from the germline V gene. V was cut by 2 bases and J by 4 bases, with 11 bases left in between. CDR3 amino acids: CASSLSPSFTEAFF. CDR3 in DNA: TGTGCCAGCAGCTTAAGTCCTTCCTTCACTGAAGCTTTCTTT.

This clonotype was seen ten or more times. This chain uses TRBV24-1 with TRBJ2-2; no definite D call. Germline CDR1 KGHDR, CDR2 SFDVKD. V was shortened by 8 bases and J by 11 bases, with 8 bases between the two germline ends. The CDR3 is 10 residues long. CDR3 coding DNA: TGTGCCACCACACCCCGCGAGCTGTTTTTT. As protein: CATTPRELFF.

J is TRBJ2-7 and V is TRBV6-5; D unclear. The germline V gene has CDR1 MNHEY and CDR2 SVGAGI. CDR3 size: 15 residues. V was pared by 0 bases and J by 2 bases, with 11 bases between. The CDR3 region is CASSYSIDTTYEQYF. DNA for the CDR3: TGTGCCAGCAGTTACTCGATAGACACGACCTACGAGCAGTACTTC.

This clonotype was counted many times. V and J are TRBV7-6 and TRBJ2-3; 13 nucleotides agree with TRBD2. CDR1 and CDR2 (germline): SGHVS, FNYEAQ. Trimming at V came to 5 bases and at J to 6 bases, leaving 8 bases not matched to a gene. The CDR3 is 16 residues long. This CDR3 reads CASSVGLAGAGDTQYF. The CDR3, as DNA: TGTGCCAGCAGCGTCGGACTAGCGGGAGCAGGGGATACGCAGTATTTT.

The sample holds many counts of this clonotype. The chain employs TRBV20-1 and TRBJ1-4, with D hard to call. V lost 5 bases and J 7 bases, leaving 14 bases between the germline ends. This CDR3 region has 13 residues. Per the germline V gene, CDR1 is DFQATT and CDR2 is SNEGSKA (reference sequence). The CDR3 here is CSASDVQREKLFF. The CDR3 bases are TGCAGTGCTTCGGACGTCCAGCGTGAAAAACTGTTTTTT.

This clonotype was seen a few times. J is TRBJ2-2 and V is TRBV11-2, with TRBD1 matching over 8 bases. CDR1 and CDR2 from the germline V gene are SGHAT and FQNNGV. Germline trimming cut 5 bases from V and 4 bases from J; bases unmatched to any gene: 9. The CDR3 extends over 16 amino acids. This chain's CDR3 is CASSPRTGIITGELFF. The CDR3 DNA is TGTGCCAGCAGCCCACGGACAGGGATTATCACCGGGGAGCTGTTTTTT.

Remarks on this clonotype: With a much larger clone just one base away, this may be a read error. The V call is TRBV14, the J call TRBJ2-6, with D maybe TRBD1 (5 bases). V was shortened by 8 bases and J by 4 bases, with 24 bases between the two germline ends. Germline CDR1 reads SGHDN; CDR2 reads FVKESK. This CDR3 is built from 18 residues. The CDR3 protein is CASCPLTASPSGANVLTF. The CDR3 nucleotides read TGTGCCAGCTGCCCATTGACAGCAAGCCCTTCAGGGGCCAACGTCCTGACTTTC.

The chain has TRBV12-3 or TRBV12-4 and TRBJ1-5; D possibly corresponds to TRBD1 (6 bases). V was cut by 4 bases and J by 1 base, with 14 bases left in between. This CDR3 region has 16 residues. CDR3 residues: CASSSRLQGSNQPQHF. The CDR3 region has the DNA TGTGCCAGCAGTTCGAGACTACAGGGAAGCAATCAGCCCCAGCATTTT.

This clonotype was counted only a few times. The chain carries TRBV2 and TRBJ1-3; 11 bases line up with TRBD1. This CDR3 comprises 16 residues. The J segment lost 2 bases and the V segment lost 5 bases, leaving 5 bases of the junction unmatched. Looked up from germline, CDR1 is SNHLY and CDR2 is FYNNEI. CDR3 DNA sequence: TGTGCCAGCAGTTCGGACAGGGGGCGAGCTGGAAACACCATATATTTT. It translates to CASSSDRGRAGNTIYF.

There are many counts of this clonotype. The chain carries TRBV12-3 or TRBV12-4 and TRBJ1-5; the match to TRBD1 covers 8 bases. The J segment lost 3 bases and the V segment lost 8 bases, leaving 3 bases of the junction unmatched. There are 13 residues in the CDR3. The CDR3 sequence: CASSDRANQPQHF. CDR3 bases: TGTGCCAGCTCGGACAGGGCCAATCAGCCCCAGCATTTT.

This clonotype was seen ten or more times. CDR3 amino acids: CASSLATGVFFSGELFF. CDR3 coding DNA: TGTGCCAGCAGCTTGGCCACAGGGGTTTTCTTCTCTGGGGAGCTGTTTTTT. V is TRBV5-6 and J is TRBJ2-2; 7 positions agree with TRBD1. From germline, CDR1 is SGHDT and CDR2 YYEEEE. CDR3 size: 17 residues. J gave up 8 bases and V 0 bases, and 13 bases lay outside the gene matches.

Only a few counts were recorded for this clonotype. The rearrangement links TRBV6-1 to TRBJ1-2; tentative D call: TRBD1 (6 bases). Trimming pared 7 bases from V and 0 bases from J, leaving 15 bases between. CDR1 is MNHNS, CDR2 SASEGT, per germline. CDR3 length: 15 residues. CDR3 DNA sequence: TGTGCCAGCACCCAACGGGGGGCGACTAACTATGGCTACACCTTC. This translates into CASTQRGATNYGYTF.

The sample holds many counts of this clonotype. The chain combines TRBV10-3 with TRBJ1-4; 8 nucleotides line up with TRBD1. Germline V CDR1 and CDR2: ENHRY, SYGVKD. V dropped 6 bases and J dropped 2; count of bases not matched to a gene: 2. This CDR3 has 14 residues. The CDR3 nucleotides read TGTGCCATCAGACAGGGGGATACTAATGAAAAACTGTTTTTT. Amino acid sequence: CAIRQGDTNEKLFF.

About this clonotype: This may stem from a read error, because a much larger clone lies one nucleotide away. V usage is TRBV9 and J usage is TRBJ1-2, with 8 bases identical to TRBD1. The germline gives CDR1 SGDLS, CDR2 YYNGEE. The CDR3 spans 13 residues. The CDR3 DNA sequence: TGTGCCAGCAGCGTACCAGGGGGCTATGACTACACCTTC. Protein sequence: CASSVPGGYDYTF.

There are many counts of this clonotype. The chain is built from TRBV29-1 and TRBJ1-1; D is uncertain. CDR1 and CDR2 (germline): SQVTM, ANQGSEA. The CDR3 extends over 11 amino acids. The V and J ends lost 2 bases and 9 bases respectively, with 10 bases between them. CDR3 sequence reads: CSVERSDQAFF. Here the CDR3 DNA reads TGCAGCGTTGAAAGGTCCGACCAAGCTTTCTTT.

Concerning this clonotype itself: Being one base from a much bigger clone, this may be a read error. The chain combines TRBV5-1 with TRBJ2-2; no firm D call. The CDR3 contains 15 residues. V lost 0 bases and J 0 bases, leaving 6 bases between the germline ends. CDR1 SGHRS and CDR2 YFSETQ come from the germline V gene. CDR3 amino acids: CASSLVGANTGELFF. CDR3 nucleotide sequence: TGCGCCAGCAGCTTGGTAGGAGCGAACACCGGGGAGCTGTTTTTT.